This section outlines one T cell receptor (beta chain) sequence together with its context. With V trimmed by 5 bases and J by 4 bases, 7 bases remained unmatched. Germline V lookup: CDR1 LGHDT, CDR2 YNNKEL (reference sequence). The CDR3 is made up of 15 amino acids. Only in-frame clones appear in the TCRdb table, and some are missing; sequencing was by immunoSEQ multiplex PCR. The table shows roughly 140,000 clones, with 85% to 90% occurring only once. This specimen belongs to a study of blood T cell repertoires in COVID-19. Turning to the study itself: Sample material is recorded as cDNA or gDNA derived from T cells, B-cell-depleted T cells, or PBMCs.

The source is a woman in her thirties or forties with acute or convalescent COVID-19. Sequenced sample: peripheral blood. The rearrangement uses TRBV3-1 (or the pseudogene TRBV3-2) and TRBJ2-4, with 8 bases lining up with TRBD2. For the CDR3, the DNA is TGTGCCAGCAGCAGTCCCTCGGGGGGGAAAAACATTCAGTACTTC. This sequence encodes CASSSPSGGKNIQYF.